The T cell receptor beta chain under discussion was sequenced for a study of high-grade serous ovarian cancer treatment subgroups. Study-wide background: Each sample yielded on average roughly 7,000 unique TCR beta rearrangements from around 14,000 reads.

V was pared by 3 bases and J by 6 bases, with 14 bases between. Germline loops: CDR1 MDHEN, CDR2 SYDVKM. The CDR3 is 14 amino acids. On this clone itself: Antigen unknown.

Tumor samples were obtained before definitive surgery or chemotherapy. Whole-study findings and limits: Only CDR3 was analyzed; CDR1 and CDR2 were not. Clonal relatedness tracked neoantigen level, and by trend copy number and mutation load.

Here immunoSEQ multiplex PCR was the method, and the copy in TCRdb shows in-frame clones only, minus some. The sample consists of some 4,400 clones, approximately 70% of them appearing once. The source is a human donor with high-grade serous ovarian cancer. Material: tumor tissue. This chain uses TRBV28 with TRBJ1-2, with D perhaps TRBD1 (5 bases). CDR3 in DNA: TGTGCCAGCAGTTTTTCGGGGGGACGGGATGGCTACACCTTC. This codes for CASSFSGGRDGYTF.